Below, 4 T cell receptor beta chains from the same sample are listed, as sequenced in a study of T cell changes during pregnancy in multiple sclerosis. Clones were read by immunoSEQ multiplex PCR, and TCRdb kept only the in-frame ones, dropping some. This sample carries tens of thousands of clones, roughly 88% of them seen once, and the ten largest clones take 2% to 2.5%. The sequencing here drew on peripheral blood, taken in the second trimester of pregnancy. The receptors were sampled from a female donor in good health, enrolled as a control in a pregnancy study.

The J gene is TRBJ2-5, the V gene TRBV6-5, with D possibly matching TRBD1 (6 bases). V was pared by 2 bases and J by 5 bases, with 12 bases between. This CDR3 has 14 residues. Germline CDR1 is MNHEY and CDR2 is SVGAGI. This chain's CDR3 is CASSYGGLGETQYF. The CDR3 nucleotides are TGTGCCAGCAGTTACGGGGGCTTGGGGGAGACCCAGTACTTC.

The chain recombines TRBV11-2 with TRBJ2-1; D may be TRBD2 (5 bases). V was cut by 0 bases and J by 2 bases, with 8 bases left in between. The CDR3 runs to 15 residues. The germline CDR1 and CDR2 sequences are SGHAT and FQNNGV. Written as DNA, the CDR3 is TGTGCCAGCAGCTTAGACCGGGGAACCTACAATGAGCAGTTCTTC. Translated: CASSLDRGTYNEQFF.

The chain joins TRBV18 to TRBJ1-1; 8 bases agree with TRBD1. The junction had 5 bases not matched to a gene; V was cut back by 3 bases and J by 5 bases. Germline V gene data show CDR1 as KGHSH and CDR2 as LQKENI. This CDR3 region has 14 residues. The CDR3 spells CASSPDREGTEAFF. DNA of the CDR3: TGTGCCAGCTCACCGGACAGGGAGGGGACTGAAGCTTTCTTT.

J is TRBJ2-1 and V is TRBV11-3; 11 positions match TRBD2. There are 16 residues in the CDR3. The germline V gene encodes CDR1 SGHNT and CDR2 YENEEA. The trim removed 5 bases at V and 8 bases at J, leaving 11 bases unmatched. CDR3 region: CASSRRPGLAADEQFF. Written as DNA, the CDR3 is TGTGCCAGCAGCAGACGTCCGGGACTAGCGGCGGATGAGCAGTTCTTC. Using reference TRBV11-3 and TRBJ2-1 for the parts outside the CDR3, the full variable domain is EAGVVQSPRYKIIEKKQPVAFWCNPISGHNTLYWYLQNLGQGPELLIRYENEEAVDDSQLPKDRFSAERLKGVDSTLKIQPAELGDSAVYLCASSRRPGLAADEQFFGPGTRLTVL.